The sequence of this T cell receptor (beta chain) was determined in a study of technical replicates of blood from a few donors. Method: immunoSEQ multiplex PCR; TCRdb's copy keeps in-frame clones and lacks some. The sample holds approximately 81,000 clones, nearly 97% seen once. Germline assignment: CDR1 MGHRA and CDR2 YSYEKL. V was trimmed by 4 bases and J by 3 bases, leaving 16 bases between them. The CDR3 has 16 residues. The V call is TRBV4-1, the J call TRBJ1-5; D ambiguous. The source is a human donor in good health. Sequencing input: T cells isolated from PBMCs. CDR3 protein: CASSLQVQENNQPQHF. In DNA form, the CDR3 reads TGCGCCAGCAGCCTGCAGGTTCAGGAAAACAATCAGCCCCAGCATTTT.